This entry lists 24 T cell receptor beta chains sequenced from one sample in a study of blood T cell repertoires in COVID-19. Clones were read by immunoSEQ multiplex PCR, and TCRdb kept only the in-frame ones, dropping some. The sample lists some 99,000 clones, roughly nine tenths occurring once. Sequencing was performed on peripheral blood. These receptor sequences come from a man aged 65 to 85 with acute or convalescent COVID-19.

The DNA of the CDR3 is TGTGCCAGCAGCAGGCGGGTCGTTAGCTCCTACGAGCAGTACGTC. Translating gives CASSRRVVSSYEQYV. The V gene is TRBV5-5, the J gene TRBJ2-7, with a weak D call TRBD2 (5 bases). Per germline, CDR1 SGHKS and CDR2 YYEKEE (reference sequence). This CDR3 is built from 15 residues. V was trimmed by 4 bases and J by 0 bases, leaving 14 bases between them.

The V gene is TRBV5-4, the J gene TRBJ1-2, with TRBD1 identical over 9 bases. The CDR3 has 14 amino acids. Germline lookup yields CDR1 SGHNT and CDR2 YYREEE (reference sequence). Germline trimming cut 4 bases from V and 5 bases from J; bases unmatched to any gene: 6. CDR3 loop: CASSGDRVNYGYTF. In DNA form, the CDR3 reads TGTGCCAGCAGCGGGGACAGGGTGAATTATGGCTACACCTTC.

This chain joins TRBV2 and TRBJ1-2; D is perhaps TRBD1 (5 bases). Looked up from germline, CDR1 is SNHLY and CDR2 is FYNNEI. The CDR3 is 14 residues long. V was trimmed by 3 bases and J by 5 bases, leaving 13 bases between them. CDR3 nucleotide sequence: TGTGCCAGCAGTGAGACAGTTCCTCCATATGGCTACACCTTC. Translating it yields CASSETVPPYGYTF.

The count of this clone is one. The chain is built from TRBV18 and TRBJ1-5; D is undetermined. Trimming cost V 3 bases and J 7 bases, with 13 bases left between them. The CDR3 sequence is 14 residues long. CDR1 and CDR2 (germline): KGHSH, LQKENI. The DNA for the CDR3 is TGTGCCAGCTCACCCGCCGGGTCTGGGCAGCCCCAGCATTTT. Protein sequence: CASSPAGSGQPQHF. Drawing the rest from reference TRBV18 and TRBJ1-5, the complete variable domain is NAGVMQNPRHLVRRRGQEARLRCSPMKGHSHVYWYRQLPEEGLKFMVYLQKENIIDESGMPKERFSAEFPKEGPSILRIQQVVRGDSAAYFCASSPAGSGQPQHFGDGTRLSIL.

The chain joins TRBV9 to TRBJ1-4; D is unresolved. The CDR3 loop spans 13 amino acids. V shed 0 bases and J shed 7 bases, with 7 bases lying between them. Germline V gene data show CDR1 as SGDLS and CDR2 as YYNGEE. CDR3 DNA sequence: TGTGCCAGCAGCGTAGGGCCACGTGAAAAACTGTTTTTT. This sequence encodes CASSVGPREKLFF. The whole variable domain, remainder taken from reference TRBV9 and TRBJ1-4, is DSGVTQTPKHLITATGQRVTLRCSPRSGDLSVYWYQQSLDQGLQFLIQYYNGEERAKGNILERFSAQQFPDLHSELNLSSLELGDSALYFCASSVGPREKLFFGSGTQLSVL.

This clone has only a few counts. The rearrangement links TRBV3-1 (or the pseudogene TRBV3-2) to TRBJ2-2; D perhaps matches TRBD2 (5 bases). The germline V gene has CDR1 LGHDT and CDR2 YNNKEL (reference sequence). The CDR3 is 14 residues long. V was pared by 3 bases and J by 7 bases, with 12 bases between. The CDR3 loop reads CASSQVTTGGELFF. DNA of the CDR3: TGTGCCAGCAGCCAGGTGACTACGGGCGGGGAGCTGTTTTTT.

The J gene is TRBJ1-1, the V gene TRBV11-2, with 12 bases aligning to TRBD1. Germline V gives CDR1 SGHAT, CDR2 FQNNGV. The CDR3 extends over 19 amino acids. V dropped 5 bases and J dropped 3; count of bases not matched to a gene: 16. CDR3 residues: CASSHFIPGQGAPYTEAFF. The CDR3 DNA follows: TGTGCCAGCAGCCACTTCATACCGGGACAGGGGGCTCCGTACACTGAAGCTTTCTTT.

V and J are TRBV5-1 and TRBJ2-7, with D maybe TRBD2 (6 bases). V dropped 0 bases and J dropped 0 bases, with 7 bases sitting between them. The CDR3 is 14 amino acids. Germline CDR1 reads SGHRS; CDR2 reads YFSETQ. CDR3 sequence: CASSLEGLSYEQYF. The CDR3, as DNA: TGCGCCAGCAGCTTGGAGGGACTCTCCTACGAGCAGTACTTC.

J is TRBJ2-1 and V is TRBV27; D gene ambiguous. V dropped 6 bases and J dropped 2 bases, with 5 bases sitting between them. This CDR3 is 12 amino acids long. Germline-derived CDR1 and CDR2 are MNHEY and SMNVEV (reference sequence). CDR3 region: CASSGTYNEQFF. The CDR3 bases are TGTGCCAGCAGCGGTACCTACAATGAGCAGTTCTTC.

V usage is TRBV5-1 and J usage is TRBJ1-1; 8 bases align to TRBD1. After removal of 4 bases from V and 1 base from J, the junction contained 6 bases not matched to a gene. Germline-derived CDR1 and CDR2 are SGHRS and YFSETQ. The CDR3 runs to 15 residues. The CDR3 bases are TGCGCCAGCAGCGTGACAGGGGACAAGAACACTGAAGCTTTCTTT. Protein sequence: CASSVTGDKNTEAFF.

This chain uses TRBV7-9 with TRBJ2-7, with no clear D. Trimming removed 1 base at V and 4 bases at J, with 8 bases between. Germline V lookup: CDR1 SEHNR, CDR2 FQNEAQ (reference sequence). CDR3 size: 13 residues. CDR3 coding DNA: TGTGCCAGCAGCTTAGAAGGCGGTTACGAGCAGTACTTC. This translates into CASSLEGGYEQYF.

V gene TRBV5-1 combines with J gene TRBJ2-3, with 7 bases aligning to TRBD1. The V and J ends lost 2 bases and 2 bases, in that order; junction bases with no gene match: 8. Germline values: CDR1 SGHRS, CDR2 YFSETQ. The CDR3 loop spans 16 amino acids. CDR3 loop: CASSLFNRGPTDTQYF. DNA for the CDR3: TGCGCCAGCAGCTTATTTAACAGGGGCCCCACAGATACGCAGTATTTT.

This chain connects TRBV6-5 to TRBJ1-1; 7 bases match TRBD1. Germline V gene sequence: CDR1 MNHEY, CDR2 SVGAGI. The CDR3 is 14 residues long. With V trimmed by 6 bases and J by 0 bases, 4 bases remained unmatched. For the CDR3, the DNA is TGTGCCAGCAGCAACGACAGGGTGAACACTGAAGCTTTCTTT. Residues: CASSNDRVNTEAFF.

The rearrangement joins TRBV3-1 (or the pseudogene TRBV3-2) to TRBJ2-7; 8 bases are shared with TRBD2. In germline, CDR1 is LGHDT, CDR2 YNNKEL (reference sequence). With 4 bases clipped from V and 0 bases from J, the junction kept 5 bases outside the gene matches. The CDR3 is 15 amino acids. The DNA of the CDR3 is TGTGCCAGCAGCCGAGGGACTAGGGCCTCCTACGAGCAGTACTTC. Translation gives CASSRGTRASYEQYF.

The chain links TRBV5-1 to TRBJ1-1; 8 nucleotides agree with TRBD1. The J segment lost 5 bases and the V segment lost 4 bases, leaving 10 bases of the junction unmatched. The CDR3 length is 15 residues. Germline V gene sequence: CDR1 SGHRS, CDR2 YFSETQ. The CDR3 DNA sequence: TGCGCCAGCAGCCCTCTACAGGGGGAGGGAACTGAAGCTTTCTTT. Translation: CASSPLQGEGTEAFF. Filled out from reference TRBV5-1 and TRBJ1-1, the complete variable domain reads KAGVTQTPRYLIKTRGQQVTLSCSPISGHRSVSWYQQTPGQGLQFLFEYFSETQRNKGNFPGRFSGRQFSNSRSEMNVSTLELGDSALYLCASSPLQGEGTEAFFGQGTRLTVV.

The chain couples TRBV19 to TRBJ1-4, with a tentative D call TRBD1 (5 bases). CDR3 length: 14 amino acids. V was clipped by 7 bases and J by 8 bases, with 17 bases between them. Germline CDR1 LNHDA, CDR2 SQIVND (reference sequence). The CDR3 region has the DNA TGTGCCAGTACCCCACAGGCGGGAGACGAAAAACTGTTTTTT. Encoded protein: CASTPQAGDEKLFF.

The chain employs TRBV30 and TRBJ1-4; 8 positions agree with TRBD1. CDR3 length: 14 residues. Germline V gene lookup returns CDR1 GTSNPN and CDR2 SVGIG (reference sequence). V dropped 7 bases and J dropped 8; count of bases not matched to a gene: 12. The CDR3 bases are TGTGCCTCAATGCCCGGGACAGGACCCGAAAAACTGTTTTTT. Protein product: CASMPGTGPEKLFF.

In its sample, this clone was seen a few times. The chain recombines TRBV5-6 with TRBJ1-1; 7 bases agree with TRBD1. V lost 2 bases, J lost 4 bases, and 2 bases stayed unmatched. The CDR3 spans 13 residues. CDR1 is SGHDT, CDR2 YYEEEE, per germline. The CDR3 protein is CASSFSGGTEAFF. The CDR3 nucleotides read TGTGCCAGCAGCTTTTCAGGGGGCACTGAAGCTTTCTTT.

The rearrangement uses TRBV7-4 and TRBJ1-3; no definite D call. V dropped 1 base and J dropped 3 bases, with 13 bases sitting between them. Germline V lookup: CDR1 SGHVT, CDR2 SQSDAQ. The CDR3 is 16 residues long. The CDR3 nucleotides read TGTGCCAGCAGCTTAGGCTGGGAAGGAGGTGGAAACACCATATATTTT. It encodes CASSLGWEGGGNTIYF.

The rearrangement joins TRBV27 to TRBJ2-3; D possibly corresponds to TRBD2 (6 bases). In germline, CDR1 is MNHEY, CDR2 SMNVEV (reference sequence). With 4 bases removed from V and 4 bases from J, the gap between germline ends came to 15 bases. The length of the CDR3 is 15 residues. This CDR3 is CASSSLEGRADTQYF. The CDR3 DNA reads as TGTGCCAGCAGTTCACTGGAGGGACGCGCAGATACGCAGTATTTT.

The chain has TRBV5-1 and TRBJ2-1; D is unresolved. Between the trimmed V and J ends, which lost 0 bases and 7 bases, there was a span of 8 bases. Per germline, CDR1 SGHRS and CDR2 YFSETQ. This CDR3 is 13 amino acids long. This CDR3 is CASSLELPNEQFF. Here the CDR3 DNA reads TGCGCCAGCAGCTTGGAACTACCGAATGAGCAGTTCTTC.

This clone showed up just a few times. This rearrangement joins TRBV19 to TRBJ2-7; 10 bases are a match to TRBD2. Trimming took 3 bases from V and 1 from J; bases not matched to a gene: 15. The CDR3 has 19 amino acids. The germline V gene has CDR1 LNHDA and CDR2 SQIVND (reference sequence). The CDR3 DNA is TGTGCCAGTAGTATTCGGACAGGGAGTAGCGGGGGGCGATCCTACGAGCAGTACTTC. Residues: CASSIRTGSSGGRSYEQYF.

This chain joins TRBV7-8 and TRBJ2-7; possibly TRBD2 for D (5 bases). V was pared by 4 bases and J by 4 bases, with 11 bases between. CDR1 is SGHVS, CDR2 FQNEAQ, per germline. The CDR3 length is 13 residues. CDR3 region: CASSSDLRYEQYV. CDR3 sequence (DNA): TGTGCCAGCAGCTCGGACTTGCGATACGAGCAGTACGTC.

The genes are TRBV10-1 and TRBJ1-1; TRBD1 matches at 7 bases. Trimming took 5 bases from V and 2 from J; bases not matched to a gene: 8. Per germline, CDR1 WNHNN and CDR2 SYGVQD (reference sequence). The CDR3 spans 15 residues. The CDR3 DNA sequence: TGCGCCAGCAGTAATTCGGGACAGACTAACACTGAAGCTTTCTTT. Residues: CASSNSGQTNTEAFF.